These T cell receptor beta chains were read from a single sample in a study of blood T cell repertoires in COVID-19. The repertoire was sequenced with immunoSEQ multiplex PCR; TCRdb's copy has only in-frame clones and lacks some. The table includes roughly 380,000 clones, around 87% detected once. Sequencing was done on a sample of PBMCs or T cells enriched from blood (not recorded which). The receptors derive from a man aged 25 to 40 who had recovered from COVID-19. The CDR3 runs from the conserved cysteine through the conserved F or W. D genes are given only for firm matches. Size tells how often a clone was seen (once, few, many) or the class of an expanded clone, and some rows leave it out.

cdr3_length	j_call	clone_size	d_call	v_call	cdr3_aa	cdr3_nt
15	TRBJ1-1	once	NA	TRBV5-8	CASSLVGGRDTEAFF	TGTGCCAGCAGCTTGGTAGGGGGAAGGGACACTGAAGCTTTCTTT
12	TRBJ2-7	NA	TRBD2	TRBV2	CASGLASYEQYF	TGTGCCAGCGGACTAGCGTCCTACGAGCAGTACTTC
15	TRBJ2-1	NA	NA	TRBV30	CAWSTFSPPYNEQFF	TGTGCCTGGAGCACTTTCTCCCCCCCCTACAATGAGCAGTTCTTC
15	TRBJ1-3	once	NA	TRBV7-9	CASSPLRVSGNTIYF	TGTGCCAGCAGCCCACTCAGGGTTTCTGGAAACACCATATATTTT
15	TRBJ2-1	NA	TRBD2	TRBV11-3	CASSSPGGGYNEQFF	TGTGCCAGCAGCTCACCCGGGGGGGGTTACAATGAGCAGTTCTTC
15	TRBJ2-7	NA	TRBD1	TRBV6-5	CASSYSGTGSYEQYF	TGTGCCAGCAGTTACTCAGGGACAGGGTCCTACGAGCAGTACTTC
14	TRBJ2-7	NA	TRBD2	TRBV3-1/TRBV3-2	CASSPTSGGDEQYF	TGTGCCAGCAGCCCGACTAGCGGGGGCGACGAGCAGTACTTC
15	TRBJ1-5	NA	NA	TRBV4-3	CASSQDRYSNQPQHF	TGCGCCAGCAGCCAAGACAGGTATAGCAATCAGCCCCAGCATTTT
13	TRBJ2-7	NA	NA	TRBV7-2	CASSPQRSGLRYF	TGTGCCAGCAGCCCCCAACGTTCGGGACTTCGGTACTTC
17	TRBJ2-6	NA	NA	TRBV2	CASSEVGLASGANVLTF	TGTGCCAGCAGTGAGGTGGGACTCGCCTCTGGGGCCAACGTCCTGACTTTC
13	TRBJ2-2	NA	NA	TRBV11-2	CASSFTSTGELFF	TGTGCCAGCAGCTTTACTAGCACCGGGGAGCTGTTTTTT
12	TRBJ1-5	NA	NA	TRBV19	CASIGGNQPQHF	TGTGCCAGTATAGGGGGAAATCAGCCCCAGCATTTT
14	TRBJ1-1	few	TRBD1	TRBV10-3	CAISIGQGPTEAFF	TGTGCCATCAGTATAGGACAGGGACCTACTGAAGCTTTCTTT
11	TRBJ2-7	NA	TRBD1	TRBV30	CAWSTGGEQYF	TGTGCCTGGAGTACAGGGGGGGAGCAGTACTTC
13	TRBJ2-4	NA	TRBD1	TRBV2	CASILDRTGIQYF	TGTGCCAGCATTCTGGACAGGACCGGTATTCAGTACTTC
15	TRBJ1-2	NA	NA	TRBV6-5	CASSSHTAHNYGYTF	TGTGCCAGCAGCTCCCATACAGCCCATAACTATGGCTACACCTTC
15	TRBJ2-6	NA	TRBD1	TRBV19	CASSVDRARANVLTF	TGTGCCAGTAGTGTTGACAGGGCTCGGGCCAACGTCCTGACTTTC
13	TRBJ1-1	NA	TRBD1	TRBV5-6	CASSRQGKREAFF	TGTGCCAGCTCGCGACAGGGGAAACGTGAAGCTTTCTTT
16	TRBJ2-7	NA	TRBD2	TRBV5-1	CASSRISGGTSYEQYF	TGCGCCAGCAGCCGTATTAGCGGGGGGACCTCCTACGAGCAGTACTTC
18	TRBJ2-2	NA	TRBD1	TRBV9	CASSVRPGGTGNSGELFF	TGTGCCAGCAGCGTCAGACCTGGGGGGACAGGGAATTCCGGGGAGCTGTTTTTT
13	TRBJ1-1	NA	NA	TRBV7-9	CASSFTQNTEAFF	TGTGCCAGCAGCTTCACTCAGAACACTGAAGCTTTCTTT
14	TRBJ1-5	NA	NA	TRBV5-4	CASSEGGRDQPQHF	TGTGCCAGCAGCGAGGGAGGGAGGGATCAGCCCCAGCATTTT
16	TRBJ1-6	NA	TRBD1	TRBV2	CASLGQAGSYNSPLHF	TGTGCCAGCCTCGGACAGGCCGGCTCCTATAATTCACCCCTCCACTTT
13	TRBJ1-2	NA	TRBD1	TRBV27	CASSLSDRAGYTF	TGTGCCAGCAGTTTATCCGACAGGGCTGGCTACACCTTC
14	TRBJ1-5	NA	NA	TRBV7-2	CASSSAWGGQPQHF	TGTGCCAGCAGCTCGGCCTGGGGGGGACAGCCCCAGCATTTT
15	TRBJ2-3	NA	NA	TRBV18	CASSPSKQGTDTQYF	TGTGCCAGCTCACCAAGCAAGCAGGGAACAGATACGCAGTATTTT
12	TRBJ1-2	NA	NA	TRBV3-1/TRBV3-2	CASSGIVYGYTF	TGTGCCAGCTCGGGGATCGTCTATGGCTACACCTTC
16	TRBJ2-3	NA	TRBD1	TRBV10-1	CASSEASGGRTDTQYF	TGCGCCAGCAGTGAAGCATCAGGGGGCAGGACAGATACGCAGTATTTT
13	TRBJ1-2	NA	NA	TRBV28	CASSFRGGYGYTF	TGTGCCAGCAGTTTCCGGGGGGGGTATGGCTACACCTTC
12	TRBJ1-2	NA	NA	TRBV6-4	CASRDRPLQRGF	TGTGCCAGCAGGGACCGACCGCTCCAGCGGGGCTTC
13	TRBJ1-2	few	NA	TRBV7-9	CASSIEGNYGYTF	TGTGCCAGCAGCATCGAGGGCAACTATGGCTACACCTTC
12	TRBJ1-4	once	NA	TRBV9	CASSRGREKLFF	TGTGCCAGCAGCAGAGGCCGGGAAAAACTGTTTTTT
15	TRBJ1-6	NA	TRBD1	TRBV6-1	CASSEGQGNNSPLHF	TGTGCCAGCAGTGAAGGACAGGGTAATAATTCACCCCTCCACTTT
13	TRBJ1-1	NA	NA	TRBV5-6	CASSLQGLTEAFF	TGTGCCAGCAGCTTGCAGGGGCTCACTGAAGCTTTCTTT
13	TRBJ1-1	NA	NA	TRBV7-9	CAISRGGSTEAFF	TGTGCCATCAGCCGCGGGGGAAGCACTGAAGCTTTCTTT
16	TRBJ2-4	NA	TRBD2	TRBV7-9	CASSLAGGLAKNIQYF	TGTGCCAGCAGCTTGGCGGGGGGCTTAGCCAAAAACATTCAGTACTTC
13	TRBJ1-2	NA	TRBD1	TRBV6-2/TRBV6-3	CASSRQGTYGYTF	TGTGCCAGCAGTCGACAGGGGACCTATGGCTACACCTTC